This T cell receptor beta chain was recorded in a study of CD8 T cells in ankylosing spondylitis. The study's findings and limits: Reactive arthritis synovial fluid and blood were previously reported to contain some motif variants.

Quantitative barcoded 5'-RACE was used to prepare TCR beta libraries. In TCRdb, the 5' RACE reads were re-called with MiXCR into one record per CDR3 protein. The sample carries about 240,000 distinct CDR3 sequences, over 8.5% recorded once. V lost 1 base and J lost 2, with 17 bases in between. There are 17 residues in the CDR3. Germline values: CDR1 DFQATT, CDR2 SNEGSKA (reference sequence). This clonotype showed up just a few times. Its antigen is still unknown. Sequencing was performed on blood, either unsorted or a sorted T cell fraction (not recorded which). This TCR derives from a male donor with ankylosing spondylitis or in good health (not recorded which). This sequence joins TRBV20-1 and TRBJ2-2, with D perhaps TRBD2 (8 bases). CDR3 protein: CSARVPGRGLNTGELFF. CDR3 DNA: TGCAGTGCTAGAGTCCCCGGGAGGGGGCTAAACACCGGGGAGCTGTTTTTT.